The 17 T cell receptor beta chains below all came from one sample that was sequenced in a study of cytomegalovirus exposure and HLA in healthy donors. This PCR relied on a set of 60 Vbeta primers and 13 Jbeta primers. Measured with immunoSEQ multiplex PCR; TCRdb has only the in-frame clones, and not every one. This sample carries around 200,000 clones, around 78% of them seen once, and the ten largest clones take around 1.9%. The sample comprised PBMCs. The receptors stem from a young man in good health and CMV-seronegative.

The rearrangement joins TRBV5-1 to TRBJ2-7; 9 bases map to TRBD2. CDR1 is SGHRS and CDR2 is YFSETQ in the germline V gene. V lost 2 bases, J lost 4 bases, and 13 bases stayed unmatched. There are 17 residues in the CDR3. CDR3 DNA: TGCGCCAGCAGCTTCGATACTGGACTAGCGAAACAATACGAGCAGTACTTC. Residues: CASSFDTGLAKQYEQYF.

This clone was seen only once. The chain links TRBV7-8 to TRBJ2-1; TRBD2 aligns across 10 bases. This CDR3 has 16 amino acids. With 0 bases clipped from V and 9 bases from J, the junction kept 8 bases outside the gene matches. The germline V gene has CDR1 SGHVS and CDR2 FQNEAQ. CDR3 nucleotides: TGTGCCAGCAGCTTAGCTCCTAGCGGGAGCCTCGGTGAGCAGTTCTTC. Amino acid sequence: CASSLAPSGSLGEQFF. The whole variable domain, remainder taken from reference TRBV7-8 and TRBJ2-1, is GAGVSQSPRYKVAKRGQDVALRCDPISGHVSLFWYQQALGQGPEFLTYFQNEAQLDKSGLPSDRFFAERPEGSVSTLKIQRTQQEDSAVYLCASSLAPSGSLGEQFFGPGTRLTVL.

The genes are TRBV27 and TRBJ2-7; 8 nucleotides agree with TRBD1. Germline CDR1 reads MNHEY; CDR2 reads SMNVEV (reference sequence). V gave up 2 bases and J gave up 1 base; unmatched junction bases: 10. This CDR3 contains 17 residues. The CDR3 coding sequence is TGTGCCAGCAGTTTACGGGGGACAGGTTCATTGTCCTACGAGCAGTACTTC. Translating it yields CASSLRGTGSLSYEQYF.

V gene TRBV5-1 combines with J gene TRBJ2-1, with a possible D match to TRBD1 (5 bases). The CDR3 is 13 residues long. The germline V gene has CDR1 SGHRS and CDR2 YFSETQ. Trimming removed 0 bases from V and 5 bases from J, with 6 bases in between. As DNA, the CDR3 is TGCGCCAGCAGCTTGGGGACAAACAATGAGCAGTTCTTC. This encodes CASSLGTNNEQFF.

This chain connects TRBV5-5 to TRBJ1-3; D unresolved. The CDR3 has 16 amino acids. Trimming removed 4 bases at V and 7 bases at J, with 21 bases between. CDR1 is SGHKS, CDR2 YYEKEE, per germline (reference sequence). CDR3 residues: CASSQSWSAAWNTIYF. CDR3 in DNA: TGTGCCAGCAGCCAAAGCTGGAGTGCCGCATGGAACACCATATATTTT.

The chain joins TRBV18 to TRBJ1-3; D is possibly TRBD1 (6 bases). This CDR3 has 19 amino acids. V was shortened by 2 bases and J by 0 bases, with 20 bases between the two germline ends. Germline values: CDR1 KGHSH, CDR2 LQKENI. The CDR3 reads CASSPWRQVGEASGNTIYF. As DNA, the CDR3 is TGTGCCAGCTCACCATGGAGACAGGTGGGAGAAGCCTCTGGAAACACCATATATTTT.

This clone was detected once. The CDR3 bases are TGTGCCAGCAGTCAAACGGGACAGGGAGCCCACGAGCAGTACTTC. Its translation is CASSQTGQGAHEQYF. The V gene is TRBV28, the J gene TRBJ2-7, with TRBD1 matching over 9 bases. The CDR3 is 15 amino acids. CDR1 MDHEN and CDR2 SYDVKM come from the germline V gene. V was clipped by 5 bases and J by 5 bases; unmatched bases: 10.

The genes are TRBV9 and TRBJ2-2; D possibly corresponds to TRBD2 (7 bases). CDR3 length equals 17 residues. Per the germline V gene, CDR1 is SGDLS and CDR2 is YYNGEE. V was trimmed by 2 bases and J by 2 bases, leaving 16 bases between them. The CDR3 here is CASSVLQGGGNTGELFF. The DNA for the CDR3 is TGTGCCAGCAGCGTCCTTCAGGGAGGGGGAAACACCGGGGAGCTGTTTTTT.

The V and J genes are TRBV28 and TRBJ2-1; D perhaps matches TRBD1 (6 bases). CDR1 and CDR2 from the germline V gene are MDHEN and SYDVKM. The V and J ends lost 8 bases and 8 bases respectively, with 19 bases between them. This CDR3 is 14 amino acids long. The CDR3 DNA follows: TGTGCCAGCTTTTGGCAGGGGCAGGGCGATGAGCAGTTCTTC. This encodes CASFWQGQGDEQFF.

A single count supports this clone. The CDR3 DNA sequence: TGTGCCAGCAGCGAAAGCGGGATCCCCCGGGGGGAGCAGTTCTTC. Translation: CASSESGIPRGEQFF. V gene TRBV9 combines with J gene TRBJ2-1; 7 nucleotides align to TRBD2. Germline lookup yields CDR1 SGDLS and CDR2 YYNGEE. V shed 3 bases and J 10 bases; nucleotides not matched to a gene: 13. The CDR3 totals 15 residues.

This clone was observed a few times. CDR3 protein: CASSLRRDEQFF. The CDR3 DNA sequence: TGTGCCAGCAGTTTAAGGAGAGATGAGCAGTTCTTC. The chain has TRBV28 and TRBJ2-1; unclear D gene. There are 12 residues in the CDR3. Germline V gene lookup returns CDR1 MDHEN and CDR2 SYDVKM. The V end lost 2 bases, the J end lost 8 bases, and 7 bases lay between the germline ends.

The rearrangement links TRBV2 to TRBJ2-5; 8 nucleotides match TRBD2. Trimming at V came to 7 bases and at J to 1 base, leaving 8 bases not matched to a gene. The CDR3 consists of 15 residues. Germline-derived CDR1 and CDR2 are SNHLY and FYNNEI. The CDR3 DNA reads TGTGCCAGCAAACTTAGCGGGACCGCCCAAGAGACCCAGTACTTC. Its translation is CASKLSGTAQETQYF.

The chain uses TRBV23-1 and TRBJ2-2; 8 positions match TRBD1. TRBV23-1 is an open reading frame, and its role is uncertain. Losses at the gene ends were 2 bases for V and 3 bases for J; bases not matched to a gene: 2. The CDR3 is 15 amino acids. This CDR3 is CASSQNRGDTGELFF. For the CDR3, the DNA is TGCGCCAGCAGTCAAAACAGGGGGGACACCGGGGAGCTGTTTTTT.

J is TRBJ2-3 and V is TRBV15; D might be TRBD2 (6 bases). CDR3 size: 22 residues. Germline values: CDR1 LNHNV, CDR2 YYDKDF (reference sequence). V lost 0 bases, J lost 1 base, and 29 bases lay in between. The CDR3 here is CATSRDVVQRASLGVGTDTQYF. In nucleotides, the CDR3 is TGTGCCACCAGCAGAGATGTGGTACAGCGGGCATCTCTAGGGGTTGGCACAGATACGCAGTATTTT.

This chain joins TRBV15 and TRBJ2-1, with TRBD2 matching 13 bases. V lost 5 bases to trimming and J lost 7 bases; unmatched junction nucleotides: 8. Germline V gene sequence: CDR1 LNHNV, CDR2 YYDKDF (reference sequence). This CDR3 is 16 amino acids long. This CDR3 is CATSPQTSGRFNEQFF. The CDR3 DNA sequence: TGTGCCACCAGCCCCCAGACTAGCGGGAGGTTTAATGAGCAGTTCTTC.

The gene calls are TRBV5-5 and TRBJ2-1; D is possibly TRBD1 (6 bases). The germline gives CDR1 SGHKS, CDR2 YYEKEE (reference sequence). Trimming pared 4 bases from V and 1 base from J, leaving 9 bases between. This CDR3 region has 14 residues. CDR3 DNA sequence: TGTGCCAGCAGCAACAGGGATTCCTACAATGAGCAGTTCTTC. It codes for CASSNRDSYNEQFF. Based on the CDR3 plus reference TRBV5-5 and TRBJ2-1, the full variable domain is DAGVTQSPTHLIKTRGQQVTLRCSPISGHKSVSWYQQVLGQGPQFIFQYYEKEERGRGNFPDRFSARQFPNYSSELNVNALLLGDSALYLCASSNRDSYNEQFFGPGTRLTVL.

The chain has TRBV15 and TRBJ2-7; maybe TRBD1 (6 bases). The CDR3 has 18 amino acids. Germline loops: CDR1 LNHNV, CDR2 YYDKDF (reference sequence). V was cut by 0 bases and J by 3 bases, with 21 bases left in between. This CDR3 is CATSREGFTGMGVYEQYF. For the CDR3, the DNA is TGTGCCACCAGCAGAGAGGGTTTTACAGGGATGGGGGTCTACGAGCAGTACTTC.